These 10 T cell receptor beta chains were all obtained from the same sample, sequenced in a study of blood T cells in healthy people across ages. Together with a sample-barcoded 5' primer, a J-beta primer mix was included in a second PCR lasting roughly 6 to 12 cycles. TCRdb re-called the 5' RACE reads through MiXCR, storing one row per CDR3 protein. The table lists hundreds of thousands of distinct CDR3 sequences, less than 25% of them singletons. The data also belong to a second study, concerning T cells of mothers and their children.

The sequenced sample consisted of blood. Source of these receptors: a boy under 18 in good health.

This clonotype was seen a few times. The chain carries TRBV7-6 and TRBJ2-7; D uncertain. CDR3 length: 11 amino acids. The V end lost 5 bases, the J end lost 7 bases, and 9 bases lay between the germline ends. From germline, CDR1 is SGHVS and CDR2 FNYEAQ. CDR3 nucleotide sequence: TGTGCCAGCAGCCGTTTCGAGGAGCAGTACTTC. Translation gives CASSRFEEQYF.

This chain connects TRBV7-9 to TRBJ2-5; D unresolved. The CDR3 loop spans 12 amino acids. Germline V CDR1 and CDR2: SEHNR, FQNEAQ (reference sequence). With 5 bases removed from V and 7 bases from J, the gap between germline ends came to 11 bases. The CDR3 loop reads CASSPSHGTQYF. The CDR3 bases are TGTGCCAGCAGCCCTTCCCATGGGACCCAGTACTTC.

The chain combines TRBV7-2 with TRBJ2-7, with 12 bases that match TRBD2. The V gene's germline CDR1 is SGHTA and CDR2 FQGNSA. The CDR3 spans 15 residues. V lost 2 bases, J lost 5 bases, and 4 bases stayed unmatched. The CDR3 coding sequence is TGTGCCAGCAGCTTACTAGCGGGGGGGCCGCACGAGCAGTACTTC. Translation gives CASSLLAGGPHEQYF.

V gene TRBV27 combines with J gene TRBJ2-7; 12 nucleotides align to TRBD2. Per the germline V gene, CDR1 is MNHEY and CDR2 is SMNVEV (reference sequence). The CDR3 loop spans 13 amino acids. Trimming removed 6 bases from V and 6 bases from J; junction bases left unmatched: 3. CDR3 sequence: CASRLAGGLEQYF. CDR3 DNA sequence: TGTGCCAGCAGACTAGCGGGAGGCCTCGAGCAGTACTTC.

The V call is TRBV14, the J call TRBJ2-1; no clear D. V gave up 1 base and J gave up 2 bases, with 3 bases separating them. The CDR3 totals 13 residues. From germline, CDR1 is SGHDN and CDR2 FVKESK. The CDR3 loop is CASSQVPYNEQFF. The CDR3 DNA sequence: TGTGCCAGCAGCCAAGTTCCCTACAATGAGCAGTTCTTC.

With regard to this clonotype: The CDR3 ends on some other residue instead of the conserved phenylalanine or tryptophan, so this is likely a read error. The J gene is TRBJ1-4, the V gene TRBV11-1; D not resolved. V was cut by 2 bases and J by 8 bases, with 15 bases left in between. Looked up from germline, CDR1 is SGHAT and CDR2 is FQDESV (reference sequence). This CDR3 has 15 residues. CDR3 region: CASSLRDNLEEKLFL. CDR3 DNA: TGTGCCAGCAGCTTACGAGACAACCTGGAAGAAAAACTGTTTCTT.

CDR3 amino acids: CAISESRQQYNSPLHF. CDR3 coding DNA: TGTGCCATCAGTGAGTCCAGACAGCAATATAATTCACCCCTCCACTTT. This chain links TRBV10-3 with TRBJ1-6, with a weak D call TRBD1 (5 bases). The CDR3 has 16 residues. CDR1 and CDR2 from the germline V gene are ENHRY and SYGVKD. With 0 bases removed from V and 4 bases from J, the gap between germline ends came to 10 bases.

The rearrangement uses TRBV6-1 and TRBJ1-3, with TRBD1 matching 7 bases. This CDR3 spans 15 amino acids. The ends lost 4 bases at V and 2 bases at J; junction bases unmatched: 5. Germline-derived CDR1 and CDR2 are MNHNS and SASEGT. As DNA, the CDR3 is TGTGCCAGCAGTGGACAGGGAGAAACTGGAAACACCATATATTTT. This codes for CASSGQGETGNTIYF.

The table lists this clonotype with a few counts. The rearrangement uses TRBV28 and TRBJ1-2; D may be TRBD1 (5 bases). Trimming pared 2 bases from V and 0 bases from J, leaving 13 bases between. Germline-derived CDR1 and CDR2 are MDHEN and SYDVKM. The CDR3 spans 16 residues. In DNA form, the CDR3 reads TGTGCCAGCAGTTTAAGGGCAGGGATTACTAACTATGGCTACACCTTC. The encoded protein is CASSLRAGITNYGYTF.

This rearrangement joins TRBV18 to TRBJ2-5; 7 nucleotides agree with TRBD2. Germline V CDR1 and CDR2: KGHSH, LQKENI. The CDR3 length is 20 residues. Unmatched junction bases numbered 22, after V lost 2 bases and J lost 4 bases. The CDR3 region has the DNA TGTGCCAGCTCACCAGGGAGGGGACCATATCCCAATTGGTTTCCAGAGACCCAGTACTTC. Its protein product is CASSPGRGPYPNWFPETQYF.